The T cell receptor beta chain under discussion was sequenced for a study of T-cell reconstitution after alpha-beta-depleted transplantation in children. This CDR3 is built from 13 residues. Trimming took 5 bases from V and 0 from J, leaving 7 bases between them. Germline CDR1 and CDR2: SGHVS and FQNEAQ. Unique molecular identifiers were built into the TCRbeta library. TCRdb re-called the PCR reads with MiXCR, one entry per CDR3 protein. The sample holds 250,000 to 300,000 distinct CDR3 sequences, 9.9% seen once. Material: PBMCs from the stem cell graft donor, obtained from the stem cell graft. V gene TRBV7-8 combines with J gene TRBJ1-1, with D unresolved. The sequence was collected from a human donor who donated a stem cell graft to a child with SCID. The CDR3 nucleotides are TGTGCCAGCAGCAGGGTCCTGAACACTGAAGCTTTCTTT. Translating gives CASSRVLNTEAFF. Looking up the rest from reference TRBV7-8 and TRBJ1-1 gives the full variable domain: GAGVSQSPRYKVAKRGQDVALRCDPISGHVSLFWYQQALGQGPEFLTYFQNEAQLDKSGLPSDRFFAERPEGSVSTLKIQRTQQEDSAVYLCASSRVLNTEAFFGQGTRLTVV.